One sample yielded the 18 T cell receptor beta chains listed below, sequenced in a study of identical twins. Each CDR3 protein is one row after TCRdb ran MiXCR on the 5' RACE reads. The table records some 500,000 distinct CDR3 sequences, about 13% of them present only once. These same records also appear under a second study, on yellow fever vaccine responses in identical twins.

Sequenced input: CD4+ T cells sorted from blood. Source of these receptors: a woman younger than 35 in good health.

This clonotype was seen a handful of times. The V and J genes are TRBV7-8 and TRBJ2-1; 12 nucleotides align to TRBD1. Germline V lookup: CDR1 SGHVS, CDR2 FQNEAQ. The CDR3 runs to 14 residues. V lost 1 base and J lost 10; bases outside the gene matches: 2. Here the CDR3 DNA reads TGTGCCAGCAGCTTAGGGGACAGGGGGCGGGAGCAGTTCTTC. Translating it yields CASSLGDRGREQFF.

This clonotype was detected ten times or more. V gene TRBV10-3 combines with J gene TRBJ2-7; 8 nucleotides match TRBD2. Unmatched junction bases numbered 12, after V lost 4 bases and J lost 4 bases. The CDR3 spans 16 residues. The germline CDR1 and CDR2 sequences are ENHRY and SYGVKD. CDR3 in amino acids: CAISGDMGGGLYEQYF. CDR3 DNA sequence: TGTGCCATCAGTGGAGATATGGGCGGGGGGTTGTACGAGCAGTACTTC.

V usage is TRBV7-8 and J usage is TRBJ1-5; 10 bases are shared with TRBD1. This CDR3 contains 17 residues. Germline CDR1 is SGHVS and CDR2 is FQNEAQ. The J segment lost 5 bases and the V segment lost 5 bases, leaving 12 bases of the junction unmatched. The CDR3 bases are TGTGCCAGCAGCCTCCGGGACAGGGGCCTCCGGGATCAGCCCCAGCATTTT. As protein: CASSLRDRGLRDQPQHF.

The chain has TRBV6-5 and TRBJ2-2, with D maybe TRBD1 (5 bases). From germline, CDR1 is MNHEY and CDR2 SVGAGI. V shed 2 bases and J shed 3 bases, with 16 bases lying between them. The length of the CDR3 is 17 residues. CDR3 in DNA: TGTGCCAGCAGTTACGTCCAGGGCAAATGGGACACCGGGGAGCTGTTTTTT. This gives the protein CASSYVQGKWDTGELFF.

The sample holds a few counts of this clonotype. J is TRBJ1-1 and V is TRBV11-2; tentative D call: TRBD1 (5 bases). The V and J ends lost 4 bases and 7 bases respectively, with 13 bases between them. CDR3 length: 13 amino acids. Germline V gene data show CDR1 as SGHAT and CDR2 as FQNNGV. The CDR3 sequence: CASSWGPVVEAFF. As DNA, the CDR3 is TGTGCCAGCAGCTGGGGACCAGTTGTTGAAGCTTTCTTT. Based on the CDR3 plus reference TRBV11-2 and TRBJ1-1, the full variable domain is EAGVAQSPRYKIIEKRQSVAFWCNPISGHATLYWYQQILGQGPKLLIQFQNNGVVDDSQLPKDRFSAERLKGVDSTLKIQPAKLEDSAVYLCASSWGPVVEAFFGQGTRLTVV.

This clonotype was observed once. A clone one base away is much larger, so this may be a read error. The chain carries TRBV29-1 and TRBJ2-1, with D tentatively TRBD2 (7 bases). Germline CDR1 is SQVTM and CDR2 is ANQGSEA. The CDR3 covers 13 residues. In nucleotides, the CDR3 is TGCAGCGTTGGGGGGGGCCCCTGGTATGAGCAGTCCTTC. The encoded protein is CSVGGGPWYEQSF.

This sequence joins TRBV20-1 and TRBJ2-3; TRBD2 aligns across 8 bases. V lost 8 bases, J lost 1 base, and 5 bases stayed unmatched. Per germline, CDR1 DFQATT and CDR2 SNEGSKA (reference sequence). The CDR3 totals 13 residues. CDR3 nucleotides: TGCAGTCGACTAGCGCCGGGCACAGATACGCAGTATTTT. Its protein is CSRLAPGTDTQYF.

The chain carries TRBV29-1 and TRBJ2-1, with D perhaps matching TRBD2 (6 bases). From germline, CDR1 is SQVTM and CDR2 ANQGSEA. The CDR3 covers 11 residues. V lost 5 bases and J 7 bases, leaving 9 bases between the germline ends. The CDR3 loop reads CSVSRGNEQFF. CDR3 nucleotides: TGCAGCGTTTCCCGGGGGAATGAGCAGTTCTTC.

The J gene is TRBJ2-5, the V gene TRBV5-1; D ambiguous. Germline-derived CDR1 and CDR2 are SGHRS and YFSETQ. With 4 bases removed from V and 5 bases from J, the gap between germline ends came to 15 bases. This CDR3 has 14 amino acids. The CDR3 DNA sequence: TGCGCCAGCAGCCCCCGAGGAGCGTTGGAGACCCAGTACTTC. Translated: CASSPRGALETQYF.

Many counts were recorded for this clonotype. CDR3 protein: CASSYSEQAQPQHF. The CDR3 DNA sequence: TGTGCCAGCAGTTACTCCGAACAGGCCCAGCCCCAGCATTTT. V usage is TRBV6-2 or TRBV6-3 and J usage is TRBJ1-5; D may be TRBD1 (5 bases). Germline lookup yields CDR1 MNHEY and CDR2 SVGEGT. This CDR3 is 14 amino acids long. The V gene lost 0 bases and the J gene lost 7 bases, with 10 bases spanning the gap.

The chain joins TRBV5-1 to TRBJ2-5; 8 nucleotides align to TRBD1. V dropped 0 bases and J dropped 4; count of bases not matched to a gene: 5. The CDR3 is made up of 15 amino acids. From germline, CDR1 is SGHRS and CDR2 YFSETQ. This chain's CDR3 is CASSLERQGAETQYF. DNA for the CDR3: TGCGCCAGCAGCTTGGAACGGCAGGGGGCAGAGACCCAGTACTTC.

This sequence joins TRBV20-1 and TRBJ2-1; D is possibly TRBD2 (5 bases). Germline-derived CDR1 and CDR2 are DFQATT and SNEGSKA (reference sequence). This CDR3 has 13 amino acids. V was clipped by 6 bases and J by 8 bases, with 17 bases between them. DNA of the CDR3: TGCAGTGCCAAAGGAGGACTGGGCGATGAGCAGTTCTTC. Amino acids: CSAKGGLGDEQFF.

The gene calls are TRBV5-1 and TRBJ2-5; D is undetermined. The germline V gene has CDR1 SGHRS and CDR2 YFSETQ. The length of the CDR3 is 15 residues. V lost 0 bases to trimming and J lost 4 bases, with 13 bases between them. The CDR3 sequence is CASSLGFVKGETQYF. In DNA, the CDR3 is TGCGCCAGCAGCTTGGGGTTCGTTAAGGGAGAGACCCAGTACTTC.

This clonotype has more than one count but fewer than ten. The gene calls are TRBV7-2 and TRBJ2-7; 9 nucleotides match TRBD1. V lost 5 bases to trimming and J lost 2 bases; unmatched junction nucleotides: 7. This CDR3 is built from 15 residues. Germline CDR1 reads SGHTA; CDR2 reads FQGNSA. The CDR3 loop reads CASSNAGTGPYEQYF. The CDR3 DNA reads as TGTGCCAGCAGCAACGCCGGGACAGGGCCCTACGAGCAGTACTTC.

This clonotype was seen a few times. The V and J genes are TRBV30 and TRBJ2-1; D is tentatively TRBD1 or TRBD2 (5 bases each). Germline V gene lookup returns CDR1 GTSNPN and CDR2 SVGIG (reference sequence). The CDR3 is 13 amino acids. As DNA, the CDR3 is TGTGCGTGGGCAGGGAGCTCCTACAATGAGCAGTTCTTC. It encodes CAWAGSSYNEQFF.

This clonotype appeared many times. The chain recombines TRBV12-3 or TRBV12-4 with TRBJ2-2; 8 bases align to TRBD1. V was clipped by 6 bases and J by 2 bases; unmatched bases: 5. The CDR3 is 15 amino acids. The CDR3 DNA follows: TGTGCCAGCAGCAAGGACAGGGTAAACACCGGGGAGCTGTTTTTT. Translated, it gives CASSKDRVNTGELFF.

This chain links TRBV9 with TRBJ2-5; TRBD1 might be the D (6 bases). CDR1 and CDR2 (germline): SGDLS, YYNGEE. The CDR3 has 16 residues. Deletions cut 0 bases from V and 5 bases from J, with 17 bases between. CDR3 in amino acids: CASSVGQDTGLETQYF. CDR3 nucleotide sequence: TGTGCCAGCAGCGTAGGTCAGGATACAGGGCTGGAGACCCAGTACTTC.

V usage is TRBV29-1 and J usage is TRBJ2-1; D ambiguous. Germline CDR1 is SQVTM and CDR2 is ANQGSEA. This CDR3 contains 14 residues. V was clipped by 2 bases and J by 12 bases, with 20 bases between them. CDR3 coding DNA: TGCAGCGTTGAAATGGACCCAAAGTACACCGGGCAGTTCTTC. Encoded protein: CSVEMDPKYTGQFF.